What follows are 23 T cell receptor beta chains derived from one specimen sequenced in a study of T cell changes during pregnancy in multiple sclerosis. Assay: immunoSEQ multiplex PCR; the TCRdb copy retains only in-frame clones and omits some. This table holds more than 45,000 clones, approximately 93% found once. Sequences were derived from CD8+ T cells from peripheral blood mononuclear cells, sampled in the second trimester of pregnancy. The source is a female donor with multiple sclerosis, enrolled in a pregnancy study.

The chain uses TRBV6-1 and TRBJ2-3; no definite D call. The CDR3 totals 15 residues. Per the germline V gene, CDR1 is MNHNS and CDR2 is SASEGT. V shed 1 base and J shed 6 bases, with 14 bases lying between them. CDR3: CASSEDSRYEDTQYF. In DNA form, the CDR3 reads TGTGCCAGCAGTGAAGACTCAAGATACGAGGATACGCAGTATTTT.

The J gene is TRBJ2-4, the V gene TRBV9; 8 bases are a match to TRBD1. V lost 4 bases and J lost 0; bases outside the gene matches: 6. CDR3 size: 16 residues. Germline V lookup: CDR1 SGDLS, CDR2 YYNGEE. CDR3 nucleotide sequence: TGTGCCAGCAGCCGGACAGGGTTGAGAGCCAAAAACATTCAGTACTTC. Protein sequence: CASSRTGLRAKNIQYF.

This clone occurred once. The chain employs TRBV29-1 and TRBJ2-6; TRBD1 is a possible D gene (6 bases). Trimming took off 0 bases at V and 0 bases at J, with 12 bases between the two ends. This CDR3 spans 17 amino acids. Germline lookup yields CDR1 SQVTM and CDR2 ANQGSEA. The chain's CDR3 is CSVEESDSHSGANVLTF. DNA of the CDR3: TGCAGCGTTGAAGAGTCGGACAGCCACTCTGGGGCCAACGTCCTGACTTTC.

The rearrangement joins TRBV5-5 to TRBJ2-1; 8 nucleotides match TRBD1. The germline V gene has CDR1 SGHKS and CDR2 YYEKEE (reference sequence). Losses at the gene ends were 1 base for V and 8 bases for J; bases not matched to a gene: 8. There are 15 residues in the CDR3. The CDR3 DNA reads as TGTGCCAGCAGCTTGAGACAGGGGAATGGGGATGAGCAGTTCTTC. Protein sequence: CASSLRQGNGDEQFF.

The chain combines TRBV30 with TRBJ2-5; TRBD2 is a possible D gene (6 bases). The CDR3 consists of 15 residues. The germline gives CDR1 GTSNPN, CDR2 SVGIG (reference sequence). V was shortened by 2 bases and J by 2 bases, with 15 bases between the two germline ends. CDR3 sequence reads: CAWSSAGLSQETQYF. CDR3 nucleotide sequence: TGTGCCTGGAGTTCTGCGGGACTGTCTCAAGAGACCCAGTACTTC.

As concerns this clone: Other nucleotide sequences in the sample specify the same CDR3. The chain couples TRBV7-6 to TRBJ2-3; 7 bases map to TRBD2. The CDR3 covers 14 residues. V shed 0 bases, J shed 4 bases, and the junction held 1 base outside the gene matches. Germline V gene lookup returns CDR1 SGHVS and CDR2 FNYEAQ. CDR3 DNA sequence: TGTGCCAGCAGCTTAGCGGGAGGGGCAGATACGCAGTATTTT. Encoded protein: CASSLAGGADTQYF.

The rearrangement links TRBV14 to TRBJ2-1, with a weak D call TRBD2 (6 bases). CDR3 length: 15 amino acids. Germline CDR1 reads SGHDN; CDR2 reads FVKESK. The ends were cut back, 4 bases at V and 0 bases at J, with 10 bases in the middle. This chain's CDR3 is CASSPVGGSYNEQFF. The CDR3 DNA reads TGTGCCAGCAGCCCGGTGGGGGGCTCCTACAATGAGCAGTTCTTC.

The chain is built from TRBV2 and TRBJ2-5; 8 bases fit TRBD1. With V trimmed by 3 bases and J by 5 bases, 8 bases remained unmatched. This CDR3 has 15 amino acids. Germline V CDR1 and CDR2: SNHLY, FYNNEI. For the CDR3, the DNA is TGTGCCAGCAGTGACCCCACCGACAGGGGTGAGACCCAGTACTTC. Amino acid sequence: CASSDPTDRGETQYF.

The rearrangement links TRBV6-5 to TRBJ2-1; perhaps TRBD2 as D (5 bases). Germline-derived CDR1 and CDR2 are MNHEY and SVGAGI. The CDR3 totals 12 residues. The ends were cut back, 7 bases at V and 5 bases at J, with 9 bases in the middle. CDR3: CASIDYDNEQFF. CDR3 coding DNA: TGTGCCAGCATAGACTACGACAATGAGCAGTTCTTC.

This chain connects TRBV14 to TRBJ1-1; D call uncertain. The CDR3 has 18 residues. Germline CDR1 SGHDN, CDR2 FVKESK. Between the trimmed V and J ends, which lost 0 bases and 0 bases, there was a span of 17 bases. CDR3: CASSQDGSDGSLNTEAFF. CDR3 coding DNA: TGTGCCAGCAGCCAAGACGGCAGTGACGGGTCCCTGAACACTGAAGCTTTCTTT.

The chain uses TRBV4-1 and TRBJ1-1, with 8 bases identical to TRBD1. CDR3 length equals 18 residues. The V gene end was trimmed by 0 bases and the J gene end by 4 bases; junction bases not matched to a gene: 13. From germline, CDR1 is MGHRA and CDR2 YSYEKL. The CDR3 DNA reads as TGCGCCAGCAGCCAAGATTTAGTGACAGGGGCCCTTAGCACTGAAGCTTTCTTT. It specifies CASSQDLVTGALSTEAFF.

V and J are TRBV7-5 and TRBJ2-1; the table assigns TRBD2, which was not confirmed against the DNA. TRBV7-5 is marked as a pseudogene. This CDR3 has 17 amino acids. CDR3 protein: CVRSLATGLAVNNEQFF. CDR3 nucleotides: TGTGTCAGAAGCTTAGCAACGGGACTAGCGGTAAACAATGAGCAGTTCTTC.

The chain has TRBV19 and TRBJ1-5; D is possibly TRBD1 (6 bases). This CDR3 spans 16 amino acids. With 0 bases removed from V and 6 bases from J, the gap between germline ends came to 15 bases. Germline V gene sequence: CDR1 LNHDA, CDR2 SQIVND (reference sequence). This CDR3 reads CASSIETGPGSQPQHF. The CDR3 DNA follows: TGTGCCAGTAGTATAGAGACAGGCCCTGGTAGTCAGCCCCAGCATTTT.

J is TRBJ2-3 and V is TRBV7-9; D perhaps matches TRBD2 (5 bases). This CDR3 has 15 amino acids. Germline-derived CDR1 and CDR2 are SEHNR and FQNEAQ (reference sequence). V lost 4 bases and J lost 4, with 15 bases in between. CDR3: CASSSGVAFPDTQYF. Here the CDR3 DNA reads TGTGCCAGCAGCTCCGGGGTAGCGTTCCCAGATACGCAGTATTTT.

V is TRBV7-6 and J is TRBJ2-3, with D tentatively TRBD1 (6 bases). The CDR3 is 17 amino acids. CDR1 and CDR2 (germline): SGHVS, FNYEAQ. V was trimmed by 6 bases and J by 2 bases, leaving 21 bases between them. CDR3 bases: TGTGCCAGCAGTTACAGGGTGTCGGTTTTTCCCACAGATACGCAGTATTTT. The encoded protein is CASSYRVSVFPTDTQYF.

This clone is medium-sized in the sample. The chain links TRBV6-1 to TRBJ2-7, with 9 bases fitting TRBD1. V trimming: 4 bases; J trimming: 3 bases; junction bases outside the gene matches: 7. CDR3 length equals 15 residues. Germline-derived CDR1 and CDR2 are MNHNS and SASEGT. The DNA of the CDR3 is TGTGCCAGCAGTGGAGAGGGGACAGGGAGCTACGAGCAGTACTTC. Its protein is CASSGEGTGSYEQYF.

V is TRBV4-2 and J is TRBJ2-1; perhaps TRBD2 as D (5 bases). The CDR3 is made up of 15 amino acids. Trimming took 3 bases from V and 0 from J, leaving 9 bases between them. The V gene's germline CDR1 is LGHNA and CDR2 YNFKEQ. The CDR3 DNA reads TGTGCCAGCAGCCAGCTAGGGAGCTCCTACAATGAGCAGTTCTTC. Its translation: CASSQLGSSYNEQFF.

The CDR3 DNA sequence: TGCGCCAGCAGCCAAGAGGAGGGCAGAGCCTACGAGCAGTACTTC. Encoded protein: CASSQEEGRAYEQYF. The chain joins TRBV4-1 to TRBJ2-7; D possibly corresponds to TRBD2 (6 bases). In germline, CDR1 is MGHRA, CDR2 YSYEKL. V lost 0 bases to trimming and J lost 2 bases, with 11 bases between them. The CDR3 totals 15 residues.

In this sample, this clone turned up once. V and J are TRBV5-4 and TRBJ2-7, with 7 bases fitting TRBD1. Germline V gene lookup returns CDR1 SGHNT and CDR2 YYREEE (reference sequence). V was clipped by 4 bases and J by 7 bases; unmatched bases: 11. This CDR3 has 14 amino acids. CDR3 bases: TGTGCCAGCAGCACTGGGACAGTCCTACGTGAGCAGTACTTC. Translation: CASSTGTVLREQYF. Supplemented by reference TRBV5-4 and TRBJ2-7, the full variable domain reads ETGVTQSPTHLIKTRGQQVTLRCSSQSGHNTVSWYQQALGQGPQFIFQYYREEENGRGNFPPRFSGLQFPNYSSELNVNALELDDSALYLCASSTGTVLREQYFGPGTRLTVT.

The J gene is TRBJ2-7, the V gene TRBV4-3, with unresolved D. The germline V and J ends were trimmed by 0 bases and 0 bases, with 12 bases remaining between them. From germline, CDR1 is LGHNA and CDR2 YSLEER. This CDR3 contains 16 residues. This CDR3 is CASSQDSGSSSYEQYF. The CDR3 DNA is TGCGCCAGCAGCCAAGATTCGGGTTCTAGCTCCTACGAGCAGTACTTC.

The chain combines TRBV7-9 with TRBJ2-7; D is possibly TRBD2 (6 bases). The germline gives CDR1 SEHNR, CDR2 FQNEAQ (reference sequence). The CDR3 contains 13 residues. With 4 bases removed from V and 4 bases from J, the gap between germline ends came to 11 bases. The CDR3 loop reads CASSSGLDYEQYF. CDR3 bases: TGTGCCAGCAGCTCGGGACTTGATTACGAGCAGTACTTC.

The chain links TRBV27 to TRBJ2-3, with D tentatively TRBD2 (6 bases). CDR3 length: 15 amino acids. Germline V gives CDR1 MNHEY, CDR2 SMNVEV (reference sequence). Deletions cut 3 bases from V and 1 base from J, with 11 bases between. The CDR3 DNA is TGTGCCAGCAGTTTTGACCTAGCGCGCACAGATACGCAGTATTTT. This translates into CASSFDLARTDTQYF.

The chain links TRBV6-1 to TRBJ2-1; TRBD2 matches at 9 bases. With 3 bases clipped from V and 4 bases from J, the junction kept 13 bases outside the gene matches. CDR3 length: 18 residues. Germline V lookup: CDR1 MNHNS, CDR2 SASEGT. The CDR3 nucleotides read TGTGCCAGCAGTGATGCACGATTACCTCTAGCGGGGTACAATGAGCAGTTCTTC. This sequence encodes CASSDARLPLAGYNEQFF.